These 14 T cell receptor beta chains share one sample of origin, sequenced in a study of tumor-infiltrating lymphocytes in primary liver carcinoma. A primer matching the constant region was used to make TCR beta cDNA from 500 to 650 ng of total RNA. Libraries for TCR beta were built through three nested multiplex PCR rounds, which together made up a slightly modified ARM-PCR procedure. Researchers ran the first two PCR rounds for 9 to 10 cycles each with TRBV1-TRBV30 forward primers and a C-beta reverse primer. Using its own MiXCR run on the multiplex PCR reads, TCRdb lists one record per CDR3 protein. This sample has under 110,000 distinct CDR3 sequences, with 65% to 75% found just once. DNA and RNA were both co-extracted from around 20-30 mg of bulk tissue that had not been sorted. The sample was liver tumor tissue from sampling region 2. Subset: tumor region T2, inferior pole. Receptors were obtained from a woman aged 60-75 years with primary liver carcinoma and hepatitis B virus infection.

At least ten counts were recorded for this clonotype. The rearrangement uses TRBV6-5 and TRBJ1-2; D is ambiguous. Germline loops: CDR1 MNHEY, CDR2 SVGAGI. V was cut by 0 bases and J by 7 bases, with 12 bases left in between. The CDR3 sequence is 14 residues long. CDR3 DNA sequence: TGTGCCAGCAGTTACTCGGGGTCAAGCGGTGGCTACACCTTC. Translated: CASSYSGSSGGYTF.

Comments on this clonotype: Likely a read error: the CDR3 ends without its conserved phenylalanine or tryptophan. The limits of the CDR3 on the DNA are not certain, so only TCRdb's listed CDR3 is given. The chain recombines TRBV11-3 with TRBJ2-3. The CDR3 is 14 residues long, counting both termini. CDR1 and CDR2 (germline): SGHNT, YENEEA. The CDR3 is CASSFRTGTDTQYL.

This clonotype was counted ten times or more. This chain links TRBV28 with TRBJ2-7; D may be TRBD2 (6 bases). The CDR3 is made up of 15 amino acids. CDR1 and CDR2 from the germline V gene are MDHEN and SYDVKM. The V end was cut by 6 bases, the J end by 0 bases, with 15 bases between. CDR3 sequence (DNA): TGTGCCAGCAGGATAAGACTAGGGCCCTCCTACGAGCAGTACTTC. Translation: CASRIRLGPSYEQYF.

Remarks on this clonotype: A read error may be the cause here, since a much bigger clone is one base away. The V and J genes are TRBV6-6 and TRBJ1-4; unclear D gene. Trimming removed 8 bases at V and 0 bases at J, with 13 bases between. The CDR3 consists of 15 residues. Germline V gene lookup returns CDR1 MNHNY and CDR2 SVGAGI (reference sequence). The CDR3 is CASQPSGTTNEKLFF. The CDR3 nucleotides read TGTGCCAGCCAACCCTCGGGGACAACTAATGAAAAACTGTTTTTT.

On this clonotype itself: With a much larger clone just one base away, this may be a read error. The chain combines TRBV29-1 with TRBJ1-2, with 9 nucleotides matching TRBD1. The CDR3 length is 12 residues. With 8 bases clipped from V and 6 bases from J, the junction kept 7 bases outside the gene matches. Germline CDR1 SQVTM, CDR2 ANQGSEA. As DNA, the CDR3 is TGCAGCATGGGGACAGGGAGTAATGGCTACACCTTC. Translation gives CSMGTGSNGYTF.

To note about this clonotype: It is likely a read error, because the conserved phenylalanine at the end of the CDR3 is missing. The genes are TRBV29-1 and TRBJ1-1, with unresolved D. This CDR3 contains 14 residues. The ends were cut back, 6 bases at V and 3 bases at J, with 17 bases in the middle. Germline V gene sequence: CDR1 SQVTM, CDR2 ANQGSEA. DNA for the CDR3: TGCAGCGTCCGACGGGGATGGGAAGACACTGAAGCTTTCCTT. Encoded protein: CSVRRGWEDTEAFL.

J is TRBJ2-1 and V is TRBV5-1; 10 positions match TRBD2. The CDR3 covers 15 residues. With 0 bases clipped from V and 8 bases from J, the junction kept 5 bases outside the gene matches. Germline V CDR1 and CDR2: SGHRS, YFSETQ. The CDR3 protein is CASSLALAGVDEQFF. In DNA, the CDR3 is TGCGCCAGCAGCTTGGCGCTAGCGGGAGTTGATGAGCAGTTCTTC.

This clonotype was seen ten or more times. This chain uses TRBV6-5 with TRBJ2-1; D is possibly TRBD1 (5 bases). Per germline, CDR1 MNHEY and CDR2 SVGAGI. CDR3 length: 18 residues. The V end lost 0 bases, the J end lost 0 bases, and 15 bases lay between the germline ends. For the CDR3, the DNA is TGTGCCAGCAGTTACTCTGCGTCAGGGATTGTCTCCTACAATGAGCAGTTCTTC. Its protein product is CASSYSASGIVSYNEQFF.

A remark on this clonotype: Just one base apart from a much larger clone, this may be a read error. V and J are TRBV5-1 and TRBJ2-3; 8 nucleotides line up with TRBD2. CDR3 size: 14 residues. V was pared by 6 bases and J by 4 bases, with 7 bases of the junction left unmatched. The germline V gene encodes CDR1 SGHRS and CDR2 YFSETQ. This chain's CDR3 is CASIATSVPDTQYF. The CDR3 coding sequence is TGCGCCAGCATCGCGACTAGCGTTCCAGATACGCAGTATTTT. The full variable domain, with the rest looked up from reference TRBV5-1 and TRBJ2-3, is KAGVTQTPRYLIKTRGQQVTLSCSPISGHRSVSWYQQTPGQGLQFLFEYFSETQRNKGNFPGRFSGRQFSNSRSEMNVSTLELGDSALYLCASIATSVPDTQYFGPGTRLTVL.

The rearrangement joins TRBV2 to TRBJ2-7; 7 nucleotides line up with TRBD1. Germline trimming cut 3 bases from V and 1 base from J; bases unmatched to any gene: 6. There are 15 residues in the CDR3. Germline V gene data show CDR1 as SNHLY and CDR2 as FYNNEI. The CDR3, as DNA: TGTGCCAGCAGTGATGAGGCCAGGGGGTCCTACGAGCAGTACTTC. It specifies CASSDEARGSYEQYF.

The CDR3 is CASSLAVGSGRAYNEQFF. The CDR3 region has the DNA TGCGCCAGCAGCTTGGCGGTTGGTAGCGGGAGGGCCTACAATGAGCAGTTCTTC. The rearrangement uses TRBV5-1 and TRBJ2-1, with TRBD2 matching over 11 bases. The CDR3 is 18 residues long. CDR1 is SGHRS, CDR2 YFSETQ, per germline. Trimming at V came to 0 bases and at J to 2 bases, leaving 7 bases not matched to a gene.

For this clonotype: Germline is not matched at one junction end, which may reflect a read error. The chain combines TRBV29-1 with TRBJ1-1, with D tentatively TRBD1 (5 bases). The CDR3 runs 12 residues. The V gene's germline CDR1 is SQVTM and CDR2 ANQGSEA. CDR3: CSALPPGQEAFF. DNA of the CDR3: TGCAGCGCCCTTCCTCCAGGGCAGGAAGCCTTCTTT.

Of note for this clonotype: At one of its ends the junction is not consistent with the germline gene, which may arise from a read error. The J gene is TRBJ2-7, the V gene TRBV6-1, with TRBD1 matching over 7 bases. The germline V gene has CDR1 MNHNS and CDR2 SASEGT. The CDR3 length is 13 residues. The CDR3 bases are TGTGCCAGCAGTCCCCGGACAGGATGGGGGCAGTACTTT. Translation: CASSPRTGWGQYF.

This clonotype was picked up many times. The chain links TRBV6-5 to TRBJ2-5; D not resolved. The CDR3 sequence is 12 residues long. Trimming pared 4 bases from V and 4 bases from J, leaving 7 bases between. CDR1 and CDR2 from the germline V gene are MNHEY and SVGAGI. CDR3: CASSSYGETQYF. CDR3 nucleotide sequence: TGTGCCAGCAGTTCCTATGGAGAGACCCAGTACTTC.